These 21 T cell receptor beta chains share one sample of origin, sequenced in a study of cytomegalovirus exposure and HLA in healthy donors. The assay was immunoSEQ multiplex PCR, and TCRdb's table has in-frame clones only and misses some. The sample lists 200,000 or so clones, more than 75% occurring once. The specimen sequenced was PBMCs. These receptors were taken from a man younger than 35 in good health and CMV-seropositive.

This chain uses TRBV7-7 with TRBJ2-7; possibly TRBD2 for D (5 bases). Looked up from germline, CDR1 is SSHAT and CDR2 is FNYEAQ (reference sequence). This CDR3 spans 16 amino acids. With 2 bases removed from V and 0 bases from J, the gap between germline ends came to 14 bases. CDR3 coding DNA: TGTGCCAGCAGCTTATCCTCCACCACTAGCTCCTACGAGCAGTACTTC. Encoded protein: CASSLSSTTSSYEQYF.

This chain links TRBV30 with TRBJ1-1; a weak D match, TRBD1 (6 bases). V lost 3 bases to trimming and J lost 2 bases, with 10 bases between them. CDR3 length: 13 residues. CDR1 and CDR2 from the germline V gene are GTSNPN and SVGIG (reference sequence). CDR3 in DNA: TGTGCCTGGAGCGTGGACAGAAACACTGAAGCTTTCTTT. Translated, it gives CAWSVDRNTEAFF.

The rearrangement links TRBV12-5 to TRBJ2-7; D is unresolved. V lost 7 bases to trimming and J lost 4 bases, with 14 bases between them. The CDR3 is 13 amino acids. The germline gives CDR1 LGHNT, CDR2 FRNRAP. CDR3 in amino acids: CASAPGFGYEQYF. The CDR3 bases are TGTGCTAGTGCCCCCGGTTTCGGTTACGAGCAGTACTTC.

The chain uses TRBV7-2 and TRBJ2-7; TRBD1 matches 8 bases. The CDR3 is 14 residues long. The V segment lost 3 bases and the J segment 3 bases; nucleotides outside the gene matches: 4. In germline, CDR1 is SGHTA, CDR2 FQGNSA. CDR3 nucleotides: TGTGCCAGCAGCTTCGGACAGGGACGCTACGAGCAGTACTTC. Protein sequence: CASSFGQGRYEQYF.

Only one count was recorded for this clone. The rearrangement links TRBV4-3 to TRBJ2-7; TRBD1 aligns across 7 bases. Looked up from germline, CDR1 is LGHNA and CDR2 is YSLEER. With 0 bases clipped from V and 6 bases from J, the junction kept 8 bases outside the gene matches. The CDR3 totals 15 residues. CDR3 in amino acids: CASSQDRVGGGEQYF. The CDR3 nucleotides are TGCGCCAGCAGCCAAGATCGGGTAGGGGGCGGCGAGCAGTACTTC.

This chain connects TRBV7-2 to TRBJ1-2, with 8 bases fitting TRBD1. Germline V lookup: CDR1 SGHTA, CDR2 FQGNSA. V shed 5 bases and J 0 bases; nucleotides not matched to a gene: 2. CDR3 length: 14 residues. The CDR3 DNA reads as TGTGCCAGCAGCGGGACAGGCACTAACTATGGCTACACCTTC. The encoded protein is CASSGTGTNYGYTF.

The rearrangement links TRBV28 to TRBJ2-7; 8 bases are shared with TRBD1. Germline V lookup: CDR1 MDHEN, CDR2 SYDVKM. With V trimmed by 6 bases and J by 4 bases, 8 bases remained unmatched. The CDR3 is 14 residues long. This chain's CDR3 is CASRPTGGSYEQYF. CDR3 DNA: TGTGCCAGCAGGCCCACAGGGGGATCTTACGAGCAGTACTTC.

The rearrangement uses TRBV27 and TRBJ2-1; 11 nucleotides match TRBD2. There are 15 residues in the CDR3. Trimming took 5 bases from V and 9 from J; bases not matched to a gene: 9. The V gene's germline CDR1 is MNHEY and CDR2 SMNVEV (reference sequence). The CDR3 DNA reads TGTGCCAGCAGTACCGTAGCGGGAGGGAGGAGTGAGCAGTTCTTC. Translating gives CASSTVAGGRSEQFF.

This clone is a singleton in its sample. The same CDR3 also results from other DNA sequences found in this sample. The V gene is TRBV9, the J gene TRBJ1-2; 7 nucleotides align to TRBD1. The CDR3 sequence is 13 residues long. The V gene's germline CDR1 is SGDLS and CDR2 YYNGEE. The V segment lost 2 bases and the J segment 2 bases; nucleotides outside the gene matches: 0. The CDR3 DNA reads as TGTGCCAGCAGCGTGACAGGGAACTATGGCTACACCTTC. Amino acids: CASSVTGNYGYTF.

This clone was observed a single time. This chain connects TRBV4-3 to TRBJ1-4, with 8 bases fitting TRBD1. The germline CDR1 and CDR2 sequences are LGHNA and YSLEER. The CDR3 is 17 amino acids. With V trimmed by 0 bases and J by 7 bases, 10 bases remained unmatched. The CDR3 sequence is CASSQDRTGHTLEKLFF. In DNA, the CDR3 is TGCGCCAGCAGCCAAGACAGGACAGGGCATACCCTTGAAAAACTGTTTTTT.

The V call is TRBV19, the J call TRBJ2-1, with TRBD2 identical over 9 bases. This CDR3 has 14 amino acids. Looked up from germline, CDR1 is LNHDA and CDR2 is SQIVND (reference sequence). Trimming removed 3 bases from V and 7 bases from J; junction bases left unmatched: 4. CDR3 nucleotides: TGTGCCAGTAGTATCGCTAGCGGGACAAATGAGCAGTTCTTC. It codes for CASSIASGTNEQFF.

The chain recombines TRBV27 with TRBJ2-1, with D perhaps TRBD1 (6 bases). Trimming pared 4 bases from V and 15 bases from J, leaving 16 bases between. CDR1 and CDR2 from the germline V gene are MNHEY and SMNVEV (reference sequence). CDR3 length: 12 amino acids. The CDR3 reads CASSSGQLTLFF. The CDR3 DNA sequence: TGTGCCAGCAGTTCCGGACAGCTCACCCTGTTCTTC.

DNA for the CDR3: TGTGCCAGCAGTTTATACAGTTACAATGAGCAGTTCTTC. Translation gives CASSLYSYNEQFF. The genes are TRBV27 and TRBJ2-1; D uncertain. Germline CDR1 is MNHEY and CDR2 is SMNVEV (reference sequence). CDR3 length: 13 residues. Trimming pared 1 base from V and 4 bases from J, leaving 5 bases between.

The rearrangement links TRBV2 to TRBJ1-5; a possible D gene is TRBD1 (5 bases). The CDR3 totals 16 residues. V was clipped by 6 bases and J by 2 bases, with 17 bases between them. Germline V gene lookup returns CDR1 SNHLY and CDR2 FYNNEI. The CDR3 is CASSLTGGRGNQPQHF. Written as DNA, the CDR3 is TGTGCCAGCAGCTTGACGGGGGGAAGAGGCAATCAGCCCCAGCATTTT.

V is TRBV30 and J is TRBJ2-3, with 7 nucleotides matching TRBD2. Per germline, CDR1 GTSNPN and CDR2 SVGIG (reference sequence). The trim removed 1 base at V and 6 bases at J, leaving 4 bases unmatched. The CDR3 is 13 residues long. CDR3: CAWSAYGGDTQYF. CDR3 in DNA: TGTGCCTGGAGTGCTTACGGGGGGGATACGCAGTATTTT.

The chain uses TRBV7-6 and TRBJ1-1, with D hard to call. V was trimmed by 2 bases and J by 7 bases, leaving 11 bases between them. The CDR3 is 13 residues long. The germline gives CDR1 SGHVS, CDR2 FNYEAQ. The CDR3 sequence: CASSLSTDFEAFF. CDR3 nucleotide sequence: TGTGCCAGCAGCTTAAGTACGGACTTTGAAGCTTTCTTT.

The genes are TRBV9 and TRBJ2-7, with no clear D. The CDR3 covers 13 residues. Germline assignment: CDR1 SGDLS and CDR2 YYNGEE. Between the trimmed V and J ends, which lost 4 bases and 7 bases, there was a span of 15 bases. CDR3 amino acids: CASSPTTAGEQYF. DNA of the CDR3: TGTGCCAGCAGCCCAACAACCGCCGGGGAGCAGTACTTC.

This clone has just one count. The chain has TRBV6-5 and TRBJ2-2; 7 bases are a match to TRBD2. V was clipped by 5 bases and J by 2 bases; unmatched bases: 5. Germline loops: CDR1 MNHEY, CDR2 SVGAGI. This CDR3 spans 15 amino acids. The CDR3 is CASSPQAGNTGELFF. CDR3 nucleotides: TGTGCCAGCAGTCCTCAAGCGGGAAACACCGGGGAGCTGTTTTTT.

The V and J genes are TRBV5-6 and TRBJ2-7; the D gene is possibly TRBD2 (6 bases). Germline values: CDR1 SGHDT, CDR2 YYEEEE. The CDR3 length is 13 residues. V shed 10 bases and J shed 0 bases, with 14 bases lying between them. The CDR3 sequence: CADRGIYSYEQYF. DNA for the CDR3: TGTGCCGACCGCGGGATTTACTCCTACGAGCAGTACTTC. The full variable domain, completed using reference TRBV5-6 and TRBJ2-7, is DAGVTQSPTHLIKTRGQQVTLRCSPKSGHDTVSWYQQALGQGPQFIFQYYEEEERQRGNFPDRFSGHQFPNYSSELNVNALLLGDSALYLCADRGIYSYEQYFGPGTRLTVT.

The chain uses TRBV19 and TRBJ2-7; 11 bases line up with TRBD1. There are 15 residues in the CDR3. Trimming at V came to 3 bases and at J to 3 bases, leaving 4 bases not matched to a gene. Germline CDR1 reads LNHDA; CDR2 reads SQIVND (reference sequence). Here the CDR3 DNA reads TGTGCCAGTAGTATCGGGACAGGGGGTAGCTACGAGCAGTACTTC. Translated, it gives CASSIGTGGSYEQYF.

The chain links TRBV27 to TRBJ1-5; 7 nucleotides line up with TRBD1. CDR1 is MNHEY and CDR2 is SMNVEV in the germline V gene (reference sequence). This CDR3 is 16 amino acids long. The J segment lost 0 bases and the V segment lost 5 bases, leaving 7 bases of the junction unmatched. The CDR3 nucleotides read TGTGCCAGCAGTCCATCAGGGACAGATAGCAATCAGCCCCAGCATTTT. This translates into CASSPSGTDSNQPQHF.